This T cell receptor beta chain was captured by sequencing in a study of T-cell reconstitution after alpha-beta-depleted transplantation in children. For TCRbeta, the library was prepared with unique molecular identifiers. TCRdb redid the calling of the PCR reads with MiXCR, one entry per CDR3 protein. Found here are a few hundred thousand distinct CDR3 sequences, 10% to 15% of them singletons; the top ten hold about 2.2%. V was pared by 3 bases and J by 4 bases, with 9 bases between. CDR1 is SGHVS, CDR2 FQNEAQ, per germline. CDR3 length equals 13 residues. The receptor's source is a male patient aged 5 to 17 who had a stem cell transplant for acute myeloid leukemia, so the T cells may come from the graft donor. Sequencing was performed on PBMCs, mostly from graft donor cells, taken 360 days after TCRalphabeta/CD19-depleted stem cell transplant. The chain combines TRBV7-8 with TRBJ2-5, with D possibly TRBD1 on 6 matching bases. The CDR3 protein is CASSFNRVETQYF. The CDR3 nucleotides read TGTGCCAGCAGCTTCAACAGGGTAGAGACCCAGTACTTC.